Each of the 7 T cell receptor beta chains below was sequenced from the same sample in a study of shared clonotypes between healthy human individuals. The protocol was immunoSEQ multiplex PCR, while the TCRdb copy is restricted to in-frame clones and leaves out a portion. Of approximately 320,000 clones listed, around two thirds are singletons. Sequencing used memory CD4+ T cells sorted from blood. Subset of the sample: CD45RA-negative fraction. These receptor sequences come from a man aged 25 to 40 in good health.

The rearrangement uses TRBV6-5 and TRBJ1-2; D gene uncertain. Per the germline V gene, CDR1 is MNHEY and CDR2 is SVGAGI. The CDR3 totals 13 residues. V dropped 6 bases and J dropped 6 bases, with 14 bases sitting between them. DNA of the CDR3: TGTGCCAGCAGCGCGCGGAATCTCCATGGCTACACCTTC. It yields the protein CASSARNLHGYTF.

This chain uses TRBV5-1 with TRBJ2-5, with 12 bases fitting TRBD2. CDR1 SGHRS and CDR2 YFSETQ come from the germline V gene. V dropped 0 bases and J dropped 5; count of bases not matched to a gene: 8. The CDR3 loop spans 17 amino acids. The CDR3 DNA follows: TGCGCCAGCAGCTTGGAATCTAGCGGGAGGGCCGGGGAGACCCAGTACTTC. This sequence encodes CASSLESSGRAGETQYF.

The chain uses TRBV27 and TRBJ1-5; tentatively, D is TRBD1 (6 bases). V lost 3 bases to trimming and J lost 6 bases, with 9 bases between them. Germline CDR1 reads MNHEY; CDR2 reads SMNVEV (reference sequence). This CDR3 is 13 amino acids long. The CDR3 sequence: CASSFQQGQPQHF. In DNA, the CDR3 is TGTGCCAGCAGTTTCCAACAGGGTCAGCCCCAGCATTTT.

This chain links TRBV5-6 with TRBJ2-3; D may correspond to TRBD1 or TRBD2 (6 bases each). The CDR3 totals 15 residues. V lost 5 bases and J 4 bases, leaving 17 bases between the germline ends. Germline CDR1 reads SGHDT; CDR2 reads YYEEEE. The CDR3 protein is CASSGYGGAADTQYF. CDR3 DNA: TGTGCCAGCAGTGGCTACGGGGGCGCCGCAGATACGCAGTATTTT.

The chain joins TRBV5-1 to TRBJ1-2; D may be TRBD1 (5 bases). The CDR3 consists of 14 residues. The V gene lost 6 bases and the J gene lost 7 bases, with 19 bases spanning the gap. CDR1 SGHRS and CDR2 YFSETQ come from the germline V gene. The CDR3 sequence: CASNPLEGSFGYTF. As DNA, the CDR3 is TGCGCCAGCAACCCCCTCGAGGGGAGCTTTGGCTACACCTTC.

The rearrangement joins TRBV19 to TRBJ1-1; 7 nucleotides match TRBD1. CDR3 size: 15 residues. V dropped 5 bases and J dropped 0; count of bases not matched to a gene: 6. Per the germline V gene, CDR1 is LNHDA and CDR2 is SQIVND (reference sequence). The CDR3 sequence: CASSRRGGVNTEAFF. CDR3 nucleotides: TGTGCCAGTAGTCGCAGGGGGGGAGTGAACACTGAAGCTTTCTTT.

Of note for this clone: A junction end diverges from the germline sequence, so it may reflect a read error. This CDR3 is CASSFGGLAGASETQYF. The DNA of the CDR3 is TGTGCTAGCAGCTTTGGGGGACTAGCGGGAGCTTCGGAGACCCAGTACTTC. The chain joins TRBV7-7 to TRBJ2-5, with TRBD2 identical over 14 bases. The CDR3 loop spans 17 amino acids. CDR1 is SSHAT, CDR2 FNYEAQ, per germline (reference sequence). The variable domain in full, with the rest retrieved from reference TRBV7-7 and TRBJ2-5, is GAGVSQSPRYKVTKRGQDVTLRCDPISSHATLYWYQQALGQGPEFLTYFNYEAQPDKSGLPSDRFSAERPEGSISTLTIQRTEQRDSAMYRCASSFGGLAGASETQYFGPGTRLLVL.